Listed below are T cell receptor beta chains from one sample, sequenced in a study of T cell responses to AZD1222 COVID-19 vaccine. The method was immunoSEQ multiplex PCR; TCRdb's version includes in-frame clones alone and lacks a portion of them. Counted here are 65,000 to 95,000 clones, around 84% occurring once; the ten biggest clones make up about 13%. The material was peripheral blood, obtained on day 0 of AZD1222 vaccination. Every receptor here comes from an adult in good health. The CDR3 runs from the conserved cysteine through the conserved F or W. The D gene is left open where the match is weak. Clone size is stated in some rows and not others, as once, few, many or a class when expanded.

J	length	D	V	size	DNA	CDR3
TRBJ2-3	15	.	TRBV3-1/TRBV3-2	.	TGTGCCAGCAGCCTCCGGGACTCTGGCACAGATACGCAGTATTTT	CASSLRDSGTDTQYF
TRBJ1-5	14	.	TRBV7-2	.	TGTGCCAGCAGCGCGGACAGTGTTTATCAGCCCCAGCATTTT	CASSADSVYQPQHF
TRBJ1-4	12	.	TRBV5-1	.	TGCGCCGGCCAATCGGAGGGGGAAAAACTGTTTTTT	CAGQSEGEKLFF
TRBJ1-2	11	.	TRBV25-1	.	TGTGCCAGCAGTGTCAACGCGGGCTACACCTTC	CASSVNAGYTF
TRBJ2-1	15	TRBD2	TRBV11-2	.	TGTGCCAGCAGCCGGGGGGGAGCCACTTACAATGAGCAGTTCTTC	CASSRGGATYNEQFF
TRBJ1-4	16	TRBD1	TRBV10-3	.	TGTGCCATCAGTGAGCCTGGGGGGACAGGGGATGAAAAACTGTTTTTT	CAISEPGGTGDEKLFF
TRBJ2-3	14	TRBD1	TRBV7-2	once	TGTGCCAGCAGCTCGAGACAGGGTGGGGATACGCAGTATTTT	CASSSRQGGDTQYF
TRBJ1-5	12	.	TRBV6-1	.	TGTGCCAGCAGTGAGACTCGTCAGCCCCAGCATTTT	CASSETRQPQHF
TRBJ1-1	13	.	TRBV29-1	.	TGCAGCGTTGATGGCAGCCCTGGGTCTGAAGCTTTCTTT	CSVDGSPGSEAFF
TRBJ2-4	15	TRBD2	TRBV5-1	.	TGCGCCAGCAGCTTGGGGACTAGCGGGATAAACATTCAGTACTTC	CASSLGTSGINIQYF
TRBJ2-3	14	.	TRBV6-2/TRBV6-3	few	TGTGCCAGCAGCAGGATTGAATCGGGGGATACGCAGTATTTT	CASSRIESGDTQYF
TRBJ1-1	13	.	TRBV7-3	.	TGTGCCAGCAGCTTAGAACAGAACACTGAAGCTTTCTTT	CASSLEQNTEAFF
TRBJ1-3	13	TRBD1	TRBV7-2	.	TGTGCCAGCCGCACAGGGGTAGGAAACACCATATATTTT	CASRTGVGNTIYF
TRBJ1-1	16	TRBD1	TRBV6-2/TRBV6-3	.	TGTGCCAGCAGTAACCCGACAGGGGGGAGCTGGACTGAAGCTTTCTTT	CASSNPTGGSWTEAFF
TRBJ1-2	13	.	TRBV7-2	few	TGTGCCAGCAGCTTTAGGACTTCCTATGGCTACACCTTC	CASSFRTSYGYTF
TRBJ2-7	15	.	TRBV11-2	.	TGTGCCAGCAGCTCTACGTATAGGAGGGCCCACGAGCAGTACTTC	CASSSTYRRAHEQYF
TRBJ2-5	15	.	TRBV18	.	TGTGCCAGCTCACCACCGTCCGACGGAGGGGAGACCCAGTACTTC	CASSPPSDGGETQYF
TRBJ1-6	16	.	TRBV3-1/TRBV3-2	.	TGTGCCAGCAGAAAGACAGGAGGAGTCTTTAATTCACCCCTCCACTTT	CASRKTGGVFNSPLHF
TRBJ2-5	14	TRBD1	TRBV24-1	.	TGTGCCACCAGTGACTCAGGGGGTTTTGAGACCCAGTACTTC	CATSDSGGFETQYF
TRBJ2-3	15	.	TRBV6-2/TRBV6-3	once	TGTGCCAGCAGTTACGGCGGTGCTAGCACAGATACGCAGTATTTT	CASSYGGASTDTQYF
TRBJ2-2	14	.	TRBV7-3	.	TGTGCCAGCAGCCCACTAGGCCAGTCCGGGGAGCTGTTTTTT	CASSPLGQSGELFF
TRBJ1-2	12	TRBD1	TRBV19	.	TGTGCCAGTAACGACAGGGCTTATGGCTACACCTTC	CASNDRAYGYTF
TRBJ2-7	14	.	TRBV28	.	TGTGCCAGCAGTTTTGTGGGCCCACTCTACGAGCAGTACTTC	CASSFVGPLYEQYF
TRBJ1-1	13	TRBD1	TRBV11-1	medium-sized	TGTGCCAGCAGCCCCACAGGGGGGGGTGAAGCTTTCTTT	CASSPTGGGEAFF
TRBJ1-4	14	.	TRBV5-6	.	TGTGCCAGCAGCCAAAGCGGGCTTAATGAAAAACTGTTTTTT	CASSQSGLNEKLFF
TRBJ2-7	14	.	TRBV10-3	.	TGTGCCATCAGTGTGGCTTTGTCGGGCTACGAGCAGTACTTC	CAISVALSGYEQYF
TRBJ1-1	14	.	TRBV5-5	.	TGTGCCAGCAGCTTGGCAGGACCCAACACTGAAGCTTTCTTT	CASSLAGPNTEAFF
TRBJ1-4	14	.	TRBV6-5	.	TGTGCCACCCGGTCGTCAGGGACTAATGAAAAACTGTTTTTT	CATRSSGTNEKLFF
TRBJ2-5	14	.	TRBV6-2/TRBV6-3	.	TGTGCCAGCAGTTACTGGGCAGGGCAAGAGACCCAGTACTTC	CASSYWAGQETQYF
TRBJ2-3	14	.	TRBV29-1	.	TGCAGCGTTGAAGGGACTGAAAGCACAGATACGCAGTATTTT	CSVEGTESTDTQYF
TRBJ1-6	15	.	TRBV6-5	.	TGTGCCAGCACTAATGGACGGACTTATAATTCACCCCTCCACTTT	CASTNGRTYNSPLHF
TRBJ2-5	14	TRBD1	TRBV5-4	once	TGTGCCAGCAACCGACAGGGGGCGGGAGAGACCCAGTACTTC	CASNRQGAGETQYF
TRBJ1-5	18	TRBD1	TRBV19	.	TGTGCCAGTAGTATAGATCTAACGGGACAGGGGTCCAATCAGCCCCAGCATTTT	CASSIDLTGQGSNQPQHF
TRBJ2-7	14	.	TRBV6-5	.	TGTGCCAGCAGTTACTCGGGAGTCTCCTACGAGCAGTACTTC	CASSYSGVSYEQYF
TRBJ2-1	16	TRBD2	TRBV7-3	once	TGTGCCAGCAGCTTCGGGACTAGCGACATTTACAATGAGCAGTTCTTC	CASSFGTSDIYNEQFF
TRBJ2-2	14	.	TRBV7-3	.	TGTGCCAGCAGGGAACAGGGTAGTACCGGGGAGCTGTTTTTT	CASREQGSTGELFF
TRBJ1-1	15	.	TRBV27	once	TGTGCCAGCAGCCTCAACGGGGGCCTGAACACTGAAGCTTTCTTT	CASSLNGGLNTEAFF
TRBJ1-2	11	.	TRBV2	.	TGTGCCAGCATAACTAACTATGGCTACACCTTC	CASITNYGYTF
TRBJ1-2	14	.	TRBV6-5	.	TGTGCCAGCAGTTACTCGAGGAACCTCTATGGCTACACCTTC	CASSYSRNLYGYTF
TRBJ2-2	14	.	TRBV28	few	TGTGCCAGCAGTCGACTAGCGAACACCGGGGAGCTGTTTTTT	CASSRLANTGELFF
TRBJ2-7	12	.	TRBV30	.	TGTGCCTGGAGAGGGGACCCCTACGAGCAGTACTTC	CAWRGDPYEQYF
TRBJ1-5	13	.	TRBV6-5	.	TGTGCCAGCAGTTTGGGGGCCGATCAGCCCCAGCATTTT	CASSLGADQPQHF
TRBJ2-3	15	TRBD2	TRBV4-3	.	TGCGCCAGCAGGAAAGCGGGGGGGCCCGCAGATACGCAGTATTTT	CASRKAGGPADTQYF
TRBJ1-6	15	.	TRBV19	.	TGTGCCAGTAGTACAGAGGGTAGGCGCAATTCACCCCTCCACTTT	CASSTEGRRNSPLHF
TRBJ1-1	16	.	TRBV5-1	.	TGCGCCAGCAGCCCGGTGGGGGGGCGACAGAACACTGAAGCTTTCTTT	CASSPVGGRQNTEAFF
TRBJ2-7	13	.	TRBV19	.	TGTGCCAGTAGAGATGGGCAAACCTACGAGCAGTACTTC	CASRDGQTYEQYF